These 30 T cell receptor beta chains originate from one sample sequenced in a study of T cells expressing NK-cell markers. TCRdb re-analyzed the 5' RACE reads; it lists each CDR3 protein once, without DNA. The specimen's table records roughly 120,000 distinct CDR3 sequences. Sequencing input: blood T cells: a sorted CD56 or NKG2C T cell subset, CD4+ or CD8+ T cells, or bulk PBMC T cells (not recorded which). The receptors here all came from a woman aged 18 to 75 in good health.

The chain recombines TRBV7-9 with TRBJ1-1; the TRBD1 assignment by TCRdb is unverifiable without DNA. Germline V CDR1 and CDR2: SEHNR, FQNEAQ (reference sequence). This CDR3 is built from 16 residues. This CDR3 is CASKAVGTGGLAEAFF.

The chain combines TRBV5-4 with TRBJ2-1; no DNA is available, so the TRBD2 call from TCRdb remains unchecked. Germline CDR1 and CDR2: SGHNT and YYREEE (reference sequence). The length of the CDR3 is 13 residues. The chain's CDR3 is CASSKSGYNEQFF.

The chain couples TRBV12-3 or TRBV12-4 to TRBJ2-1; absent DNA, TCRdb's TRBD2 call cannot be checked. CDR3 size: 16 residues. CDR3 residues: CASSLGVGSAGNEQFF.

This rearrangement joins TRBV5-1 to TRBJ2-5; there is no DNA to check the TCRdb D call of TRBD1. The CDR3 totals 16 residues. CDR1 is SGHRS and CDR2 is YFSETQ in the germline V gene. The CDR3 loop is CASSSTGTGILETQYF.

This chain uses TRBV15 with TRBJ2-3; no DNA is available, so the TRBD2 call from TCRdb remains unchecked. CDR3 length: 16 amino acids. From germline, CDR1 is LNHNV and CDR2 YYDKDF (reference sequence). CDR3 amino acids: CATSREMDSSTDTQYF.

The chain is built from TRBV5-6 and TRBJ1-2; checking the TCRdb D call of TRBD1 is not possible without DNA. Germline V gene data show CDR1 as SGHDT and CDR2 as YYEEEE. CDR3 length equals 15 residues. The CDR3 loop reads CASSFLREGIDGYTF.

The chain couples TRBV7-2 to TRBJ2-2; without DNA, the TCRdb call of TRBD2 cannot be checked. The CDR3 is 16 amino acids. The germline V gene has CDR1 SGHTA and CDR2 FQGNSA. CDR3 in amino acids: CASSSGAGLAARELFF. Using reference TRBV7-2 and TRBJ2-2 for the parts outside the CDR3, the full variable domain is GAGVSQSPSNKVTEKGKDVELRCDPISGHTALYWYRQSLGQGLEFLIYFQGNSAPDKSGLPSDRFSAERTGGSVSTLTIQRTQQEDSAVYLCASSSGAGLAARELFFGEGSRLTVL.

The rearrangement links TRBV29-1 to TRBJ2-7; the TRBD2 assignment by TCRdb is unverifiable without DNA. CDR1 is SQVTM, CDR2 ANQGSEA, per germline. The CDR3 consists of 13 residues. The CDR3 loop is CSVEMGPNYEQYF.

The rearrangement links TRBV20-1 to TRBJ2-7; TCRdb's D call, TRBD2, is unchecked because there is no DNA. This CDR3 is built from 13 residues. CDR1 and CDR2 from the germline V gene are DFQATT and SNEGSKA (reference sequence). This CDR3 reads CSARGLASYEQYF.

V and J are TRBV29-1 and TRBJ1-3; TCRdb picks TRBD1, but there is no DNA to check that call. The CDR3 has 14 residues. Germline CDR1 SQVTM, CDR2 ANQGSEA. The CDR3 sequence: CSVISGGYGDTIYF.

The chain has TRBV10-3 and TRBJ2-2; the D call from TCRdb, TRBD1, cannot be confirmed without DNA. Germline CDR1 reads ENHRY; CDR2 reads SYGVKD. This CDR3 has 15 residues. The CDR3: CAISLGQGGTGELFF.

This chain uses TRBV5-4 with TRBJ2-7; TCRdb lists TRBD1, though no DNA is available to test this call. CDR1 is SGHNT, CDR2 YYREEE, per germline (reference sequence). The CDR3 length is 14 residues. The CDR3 here is CASTTAGTTYEQYF.

The chain carries TRBV4-3 and TRBJ1-3. Germline assignment: CDR1 LGHNA and CDR2 YSLEER. The CDR3 covers 15 residues. The CDR3: CASSQGEGGPDTIYF.

The CDR3 loop is CASSLTQGYYGYTF. The genes are TRBV12-3 or TRBV12-4 and TRBJ1-2; checking the TCRdb D call of TRBD1 is not possible without DNA. The CDR3 loop spans 14 amino acids.

The chain links TRBV4-1 to TRBJ2-2; TCRdb's D call, TRBD1, is unchecked because there is no DNA. The CDR3 contains 17 residues. CDR1 is MGHRA, CDR2 YSYEKL, per germline. This chain's CDR3 is CASSPLSSRGLSGELFF.

This chain links TRBV6-4 with TRBJ2-3; the D call of TRBD1 rests on TCRdb alone, since no DNA is present to check it. Looked up from germline, CDR1 is MRHNA and CDR2 is SNTAGT. The CDR3 covers 14 residues. The CDR3 loop reads CASSTGTGSDTQYF.

The rearrangement links TRBV4-1 to TRBJ1-5. The CDR3 extends over 13 amino acids. In germline, CDR1 is MGHRA, CDR2 YSYEKL. CDR3 sequence reads: CASSQREGQPQHF.

The CDR3 spells CSATTPSGGADIQYF. J is TRBJ2-4 and V is TRBV20-1; TCRdb calls TRBD2, which cannot be checked without DNA. Germline V gives CDR1 DFQATT, CDR2 SNEGSKA (reference sequence). This CDR3 has 15 residues.

The chain is built from TRBV4-3 and TRBJ2-7; TCRdb's D gene call, TRBD2, goes unchecked for lack of DNA. Germline-derived CDR1 and CDR2 are LGHNA and YSLEER. CDR3 length: 16 amino acids. The chain's CDR3 is CASSQDLSSGYYEQYF.

The gene calls are TRBV3-1 and TRBJ2-3; the D call from TCRdb, TRBD2, cannot be confirmed without DNA. CDR1 is LGHDT, CDR2 YNNKEL, per germline (reference sequence). The CDR3 runs 14 residues. The CDR3 region is CASSQLRGTDTQYF.

The chain couples TRBV28 to TRBJ2-5; no DNA is available, so the TRBD2 call from TCRdb remains unchecked. CDR1 MDHEN and CDR2 SYDVKM come from the germline V gene. CDR3 length: 15 residues. The CDR3 here is CASSYRGTKQETQYF.

The rearrangement links TRBV29-1 to TRBJ1-4. CDR1 is SQVTM and CDR2 is ANQGSEA in the germline V gene. CDR3 size: 13 residues. This CDR3 is CSVGEGGNEKLFF.

The chain combines TRBV10-3 with TRBJ2-4; TCRdb gives TRBD2 as the D gene, but with no DNA this cannot be confirmed. This CDR3 has 15 residues. Germline V CDR1 and CDR2: ENHRY, SYGVKD. The CDR3 here is CAISESKGTKNIQYF.

The V gene is TRBV29-1, the J gene TRBJ2-1; TCRdb picks TRBD1, but there is no DNA to check that call. Germline CDR1 and CDR2: SQVTM and ANQGSEA. The CDR3 is made up of 14 amino acids. CDR3 amino acids: CSVDGQGSGNEQFF.

Here the CDR3 reads CASSQIKGYTEAFF. This chain links TRBV4-3 with TRBJ1-1; absent DNA, TCRdb's TRBD1 call cannot be checked. The CDR3 is 14 residues long. CDR1 is LGHNA, CDR2 YSLEER, per germline.

The chain recombines TRBV5-4 with TRBJ2-2; TCRdb picks TRBD1, but there is no DNA to check that call. Germline V gene lookup returns CDR1 SGHNT and CDR2 YYREEE (reference sequence). This CDR3 spans 15 amino acids. The CDR3 spells CASSVMGGSAGELFF.

V usage is TRBV13 and J usage is TRBJ2-5; no DNA is available, so the TRBD2 call from TCRdb remains unchecked. CDR1 is PRHDT and CDR2 is FYEKMQ in the germline V gene (reference sequence). The CDR3 has 17 amino acids. The chain's CDR3 is CASSPAPGGGAQETQYF.

The chain combines TRBV29-1 with TRBJ2-3. The length of the CDR3 is 13 residues. The germline V gene has CDR1 SQVTM and CDR2 ANQGSEA. The CDR3 reads CSVLTPKTDTQYF.

The chain has TRBV4-1 and TRBJ2-1. Germline lookup yields CDR1 MGHRA and CDR2 YSYEKL. The CDR3 has 13 residues. CDR3 residues: CASSQDSYNEQFF.

The chain is built from TRBV9 and TRBJ2-2; TCRdb picks TRBD2, but there is no DNA to check that call. CDR3 length equals 16 residues. Per germline, CDR1 SGDLS and CDR2 YYNGEE. The CDR3: CASSPSGSGSGGELFF.